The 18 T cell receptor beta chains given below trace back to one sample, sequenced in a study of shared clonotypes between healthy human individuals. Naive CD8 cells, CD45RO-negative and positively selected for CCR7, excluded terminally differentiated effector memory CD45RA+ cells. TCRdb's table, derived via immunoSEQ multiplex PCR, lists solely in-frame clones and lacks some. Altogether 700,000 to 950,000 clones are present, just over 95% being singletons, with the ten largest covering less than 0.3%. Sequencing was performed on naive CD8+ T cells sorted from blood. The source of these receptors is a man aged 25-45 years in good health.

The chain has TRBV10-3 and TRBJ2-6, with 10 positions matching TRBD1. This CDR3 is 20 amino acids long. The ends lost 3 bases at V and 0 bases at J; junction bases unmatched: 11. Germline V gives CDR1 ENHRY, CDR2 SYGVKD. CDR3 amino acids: CAISDGTTGGYDSGANVLTF. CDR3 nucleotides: TGTGCCATCAGTGACGGGACGACAGGGGGCTATGACTCTGGGGCCAACGTCCTGACTTTC.

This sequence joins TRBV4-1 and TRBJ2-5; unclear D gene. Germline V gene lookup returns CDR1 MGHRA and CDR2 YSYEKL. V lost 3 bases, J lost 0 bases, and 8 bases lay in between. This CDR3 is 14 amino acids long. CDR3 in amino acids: CASSHPGHQETQYF. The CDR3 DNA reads TGCGCCAGCAGCCACCCGGGCCACCAAGAGACCCAGTACTTC.

In DNA, the CDR3 is TGTGCCAGCAGCCGGACTAGCGGGAGTACTCGAGAGCAGTTCTTC. Translation gives CASSRTSGSTREQFF. The chain combines TRBV11-2 with TRBJ2-1; 13 positions match TRBD2. J lost 10 bases, V lost 5 bases, and 8 bases had no gene match. Germline V gives CDR1 SGHAT, CDR2 FQNNGV. This CDR3 spans 15 amino acids.

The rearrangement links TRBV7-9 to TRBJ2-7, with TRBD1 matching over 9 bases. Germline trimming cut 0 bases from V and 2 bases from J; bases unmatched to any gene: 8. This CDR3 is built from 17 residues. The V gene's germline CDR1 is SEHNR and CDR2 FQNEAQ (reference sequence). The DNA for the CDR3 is TGTGCCAGCAGCTTAGCGATCGGACAGGGGCAGACCTACGAGCAGTACTTC. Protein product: CASSLAIGQGQTYEQYF.

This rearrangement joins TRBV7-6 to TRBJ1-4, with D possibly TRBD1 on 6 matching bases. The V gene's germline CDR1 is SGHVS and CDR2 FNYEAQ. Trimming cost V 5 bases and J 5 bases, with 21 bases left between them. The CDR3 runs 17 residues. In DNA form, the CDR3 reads TGTGCCAGCAGCGCAAGGGAAGGACAGACCTTAAATGAAAAACTGTTTTTT. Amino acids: CASSAREGQTLNEKLFF.

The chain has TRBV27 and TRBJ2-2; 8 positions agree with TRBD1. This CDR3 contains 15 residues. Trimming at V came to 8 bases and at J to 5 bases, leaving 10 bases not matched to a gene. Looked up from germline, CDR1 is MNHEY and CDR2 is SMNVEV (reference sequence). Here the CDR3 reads CASRLGQERTGELFF. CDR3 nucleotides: TGTGCCAGCCGCCTGGGACAGGAAAGGACCGGGGAGCTGTTTTTT.

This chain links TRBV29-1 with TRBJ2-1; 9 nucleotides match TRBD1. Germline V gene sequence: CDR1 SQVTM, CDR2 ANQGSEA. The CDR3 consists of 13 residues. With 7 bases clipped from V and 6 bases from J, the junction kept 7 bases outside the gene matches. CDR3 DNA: TGCAGCGAAATGGGACAGGGCGGCAATGAGCAGTTCTTC. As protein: CSEMGQGGNEQFF.

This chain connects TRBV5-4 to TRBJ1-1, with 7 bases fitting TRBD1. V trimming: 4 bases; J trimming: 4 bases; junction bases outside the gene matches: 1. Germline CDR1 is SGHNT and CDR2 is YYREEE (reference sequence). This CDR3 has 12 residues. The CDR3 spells CASSAGGTEAFF. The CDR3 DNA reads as TGTGCCAGCAGCGCAGGGGGCACTGAAGCTTTCTTT.

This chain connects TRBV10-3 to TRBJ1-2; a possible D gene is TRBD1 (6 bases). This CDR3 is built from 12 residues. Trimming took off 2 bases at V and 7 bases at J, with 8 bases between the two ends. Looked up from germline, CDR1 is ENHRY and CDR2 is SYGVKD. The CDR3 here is CAISERGAGYTF. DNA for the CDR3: TGTGCCATCAGTGAGAGGGGGGCTGGCTACACCTTC.

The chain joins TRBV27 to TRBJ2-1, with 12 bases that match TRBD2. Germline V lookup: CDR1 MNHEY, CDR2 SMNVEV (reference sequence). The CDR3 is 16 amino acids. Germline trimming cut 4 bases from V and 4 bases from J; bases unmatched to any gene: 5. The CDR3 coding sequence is TGTGCCAGCAGTTCTTCACTAGCGGGAGGATACAATGAGCAGTTCTTC. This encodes CASSSSLAGGYNEQFF.

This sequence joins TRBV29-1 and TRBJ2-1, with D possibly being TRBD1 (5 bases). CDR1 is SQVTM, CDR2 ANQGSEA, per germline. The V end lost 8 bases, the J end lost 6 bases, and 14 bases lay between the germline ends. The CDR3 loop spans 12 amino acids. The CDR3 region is CSHRAGFNEQFF. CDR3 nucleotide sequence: TGCAGCCATCGCGCAGGGTTCAATGAGCAGTTCTTC.

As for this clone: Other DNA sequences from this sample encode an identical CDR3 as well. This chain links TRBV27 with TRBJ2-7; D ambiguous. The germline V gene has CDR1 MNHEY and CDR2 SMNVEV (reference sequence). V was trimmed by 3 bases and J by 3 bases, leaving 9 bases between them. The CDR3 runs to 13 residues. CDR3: CASSLLEDYEQYF. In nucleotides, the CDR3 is TGTGCCAGCAGTTTGCTCGAGGACTACGAGCAGTACTTC.

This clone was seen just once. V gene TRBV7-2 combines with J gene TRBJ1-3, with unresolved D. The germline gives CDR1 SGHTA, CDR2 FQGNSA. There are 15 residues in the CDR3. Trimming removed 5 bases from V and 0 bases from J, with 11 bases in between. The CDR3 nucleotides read TGTGCCAGCAGCCCCAGTAGGTACTCTGGAAACACCATATATTTT. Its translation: CASSPSRYSGNTIYF.

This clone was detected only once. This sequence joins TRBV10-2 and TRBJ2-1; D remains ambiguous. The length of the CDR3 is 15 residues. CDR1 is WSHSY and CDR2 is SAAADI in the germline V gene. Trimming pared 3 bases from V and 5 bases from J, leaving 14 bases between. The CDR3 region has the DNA TGCGCCAGCAGTGATTTTAGATCGGCTAACAATGAGCAGTTCTTC. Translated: CASSDFRSANNEQFF.

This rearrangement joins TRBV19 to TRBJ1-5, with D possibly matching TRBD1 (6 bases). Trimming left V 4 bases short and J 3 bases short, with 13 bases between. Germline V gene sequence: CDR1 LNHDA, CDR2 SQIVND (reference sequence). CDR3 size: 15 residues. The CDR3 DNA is TGTGCCAGTAGTACTAGTGGGACACCCAATCAGCCCCAGCATTTT. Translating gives CASSTSGTPNQPQHF.

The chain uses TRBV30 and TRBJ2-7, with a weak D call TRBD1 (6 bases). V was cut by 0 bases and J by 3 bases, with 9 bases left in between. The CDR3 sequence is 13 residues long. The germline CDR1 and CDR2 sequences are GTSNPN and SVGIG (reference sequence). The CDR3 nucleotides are TGTGCCTGGAGTGTGTTGGACAGCTACGAGCAGTACTTC. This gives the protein CAWSVLDSYEQYF.

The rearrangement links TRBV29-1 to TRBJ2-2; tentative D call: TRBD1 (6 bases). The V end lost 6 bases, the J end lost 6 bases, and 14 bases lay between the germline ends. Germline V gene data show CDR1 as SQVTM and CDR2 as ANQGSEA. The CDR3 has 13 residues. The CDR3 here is CSVTGPRPGELFF. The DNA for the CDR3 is TGCAGCGTGACAGGCCCACGGCCCGGGGAGCTGTTTTTT.

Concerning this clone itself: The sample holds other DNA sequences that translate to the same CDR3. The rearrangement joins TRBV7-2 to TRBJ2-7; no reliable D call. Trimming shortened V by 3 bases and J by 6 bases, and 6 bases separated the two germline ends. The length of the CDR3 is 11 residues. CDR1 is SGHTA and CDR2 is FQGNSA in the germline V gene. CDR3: CASSLVGEQYF. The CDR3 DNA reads TGTGCCAGCAGCTTGGTCGGCGAGCAGTACTTC.